This TCR beta chain was recovered during a study of CD8+ T cells in alopecia areata. Looking at the study overall: Oral tofacitinib, 5 to 10 mg twice daily, was given in an open-label trial.

As the sequencing template, cDNA was produced by extracting RNA and reverse transcribing it. Here immunoSEQ multiplex PCR was the method, and the copy in TCRdb shows in-frame clones only, minus some. Of 130,000 to 150,000 clones in the sample, around 49% are singletons; the top ten hold over 0.85%. Both peripheral blood and punch biopsies of lesional scalp skin were obtained from patients who had alopecia areata. Turning to this clone: Its cognate antigen is unknown.

General study points: Higher clonality and more expanded CD8+ clones appeared in lesional than normal scalp. Researchers reported that TCR sharing among patients proved less clear than in mice, possibly HLA-linked.

Germline loops: CDR1 GTSNPN, CDR2 SVGIG (reference sequence). CDR3 size: 11 residues. V was clipped by 3 bases and J by 6 bases, with 7 bases between them. This sequence originates from a human donor with alopecia areata. Specimen: CD4+ T cells sorted from blood, collected at week 0. The rearrangement links TRBV30 to TRBJ2-3; D gene unclear. The CDR3 is CAWSPADTQYF. CDR3 nucleotide sequence: TGTGCCTGGAGCCCGGCGGATACGCAGTATTTT.